This T cell receptor (beta chain) was sequenced in a study of blood T cell repertoires in COVID-19. At the level of the study: Collection of acute and convalescent COVID-19 samples took place in the United States, Italy and Spain. PBMCs, B-cell-depleted T cells, or T cells provided the cDNA or gDNA that made up the material.

Per the authors' pipeline: Reference gene primer amplification gave estimated nucleated cell counts. The method was immunoSEQ multiplex PCR; TCRdb's version includes in-frame clones alone and lacks a portion of them. For V, J and clone size, that table is used; D and trimming come from the DNA. The sample comprises tens of thousands of clones, 82% of which are singletons, and 12% to 15% rests with the top ten. CDR3 size: 14 residues. This clonotype originated in a human donor with acute or convalescent COVID-19. The donor label of this sample is uncertain. The chain combines TRBV21-1 with TRBJ2-5; the D segment call TRBD2 is taken from the table without a DNA check. TRBV21-1 is flagged as a pseudogene. The sequenced sample was peripheral blood. The DNA for the CDR3 is TGTGCCAGCACGCCCCGCGGGAGTTTTGAGACCCAGTACTTC. Encoded protein: CASTPRGSFETQYF.